This TCR beta chain was sequenced for a study of T-cell memory formation after mild COVID-19. Study background: The TCR clusters were mostly specific to one donor.

This clonotype was seen more than once but under ten times. What it binds is not known. Trimming pared 3 bases from V and 0 bases from J, leaving 9 bases between. Looked up from germline, CDR1 is DFQATT and CDR2 is SNEGSKA (reference sequence). The CDR3 totals 14 residues. MiXCR was run by TCRdb on the 5' RACE reads, yielding one entry per CDR3 protein. The repertoire includes 530,000 or so distinct CDR3 sequences, 17% of them detected once, and roughly 7.7% sits in the top ten. Findings and caveats of the study: Specificity for SARS-CoV-2 was not confirmed among the second-wave clones peaking on day 37. That cross-reactive memory joined was suggested by some responding clones appearing in pre-infection memory.

This sequence originates from an adult woman who had mild COVID-19 (a few samples of this study predate the infection). Cell type and time point are not known. The chain employs TRBV20-1 and TRBJ1-3; D is possibly TRBD1 (5 bases). Material: PBMCs or a T cell subset sorted from them (not recorded which). In DNA, the CDR3 is TGCAGTGCTAGTGGGGGAAGCTCTGGAAACACCATATATTTT. Its translation: CSASGGSSGNTIYF.